The 28 T cell receptor beta chains below were found in one sample sequenced in a study of T cells in Graves' hyperthyroidism and ophthalmopathy. The source material, RNA transcripts, was used to amplify TCR beta CDR3 regions. The TCR CDR3 first-round RT-PCR relied on the HTBI primer set. TCRdb called the multiplex PCR reads again in MiXCR, with one record for every CDR3 protein. The table lists some 300,000 distinct CDR3 sequences, approximately 16% of them singletons. Sequenced input: blood. The receptor source for this set is a man younger than 45 with Graves' hyperthyroidism.

This clonotype has at least ten counts. The chain couples TRBV3-1 to TRBJ1-2; D ambiguous. The V and J ends lost 4 bases and 6 bases respectively, with 9 bases between them. The CDR3 length is 12 residues. The germline gives CDR1 LGHDT, CDR2 YNNKEL (reference sequence). The CDR3 DNA sequence: TGTGCCAGCAGCCGACCCCTTGATGGCTACACCTTC. Protein: CASSRPLDGYTF.

J is TRBJ2-7 and V is TRBV7-3; 9 positions match TRBD2. This CDR3 has 15 amino acids. With V trimmed by 5 bases and J by 3 bases, 8 bases remained unmatched. CDR1 and CDR2 (germline): SGHTA, FQGTGA. CDR3 coding DNA: TGTGCCAGCAGCGACGGGATTAGCGGGAGCTACGAGCAGTACTTC. It is translated as CASSDGISGSYEQYF.

The V gene is TRBV20-1, the J gene TRBJ2-7; TRBD1 aligns across 9 bases. The CDR3 length is 13 residues. Germline V gene lookup returns CDR1 DFQATT and CDR2 SNEGSKA (reference sequence). With 5 bases clipped from V and 5 bases from J, the junction kept 7 bases outside the gene matches. The CDR3 reads CSAQPGQGHEQYF. The CDR3 DNA sequence: TGCAGTGCTCAACCGGGACAGGGCCACGAGCAGTACTTC.

At least ten counts were recorded for this clonotype. The chain has TRBV28 and TRBJ2-7; D uncertain. V was shortened by 8 bases and J by 0 bases, with 14 bases between the two germline ends. The germline V gene encodes CDR1 MDHEN and CDR2 SYDVKM. The CDR3 covers 14 residues. DNA of the CDR3: TGTGCCAGCCGGCTAGTGTCCCCCTCCTACGAGCAGTACTTC. Its translation is CASRLVSPSYEQYF.

The rearrangement joins TRBV9 to TRBJ2-3; 7 nucleotides line up with TRBD2. Per the germline V gene, CDR1 is SGDLS and CDR2 is YYNGEE. The CDR3 sequence is 15 residues long. After removal of 0 bases from V and 5 bases from J, the junction contained 6 bases not matched to a gene. The CDR3 DNA is TGTGCCAGCAGCGTAGGGGGAGGGCCTGGAGATACGCAGTATTTT. This encodes CASSVGGGPGDTQYF.

In this sample, this clonotype turned up many times. V is TRBV4-2 and J is TRBJ1-6; no firm D call. The germline V gene encodes CDR1 LGHNA and CDR2 YNFKEQ. The CDR3 length is 15 residues. Trimming cost V 8 bases and J 7 bases, with 18 bases left between them. The DNA of the CDR3 is TGTGCCAGCGCCCTTGTGGGTGGAGCAAATTCACCCCTCCACTTT. It codes for CASALVGGANSPLHF.

This clonotype was counted only a few times. The chain combines TRBV19 with TRBJ2-1; 8 bases fit TRBD2. V lost 3 bases, J lost 5 bases, and 6 bases stayed unmatched. Looked up from germline, CDR1 is LNHDA and CDR2 is SQIVND (reference sequence). The CDR3 consists of 15 residues. In DNA, the CDR3 is TGTGCCAGTAGTATTTCGGGAGGGCAGAACAATGAGCAGTTCTTC. Translation gives CASSISGGQNNEQFF.

This clonotype has at least ten counts. V gene TRBV6-1 combines with J gene TRBJ2-1, with D tentatively TRBD2 (6 bases). This CDR3 is built from 15 residues. V gave up 5 bases and J gave up 0 bases, with 11 bases separating them. Per the germline V gene, CDR1 is MNHNS and CDR2 is SASEGT. Here the CDR3 reads CASSPLASSYNEQFF. In DNA form, the CDR3 reads TGTGCCAGCAGTCCTCTAGCGTCCTCCTACAATGAGCAGTTCTTC.

This clonotype was picked up a small number of times. A much larger clone differs by one base, so this may be a read error. The genes are TRBV11-2 and TRBJ1-1; D ambiguous. CDR3 length: 13 amino acids. The germline CDR1 and CDR2 sequences are SGHAT and FQNNGV. CDR3 loop: CASNLRGNTEAFF. CDR3 DNA sequence: TGTGCCAGCAACTTAAGAGGGAACACTGAAGCTTTCTTT.

This clonotype was found many times. The chain joins TRBV3-1 to TRBJ2-2; possible D gene TRBD1, 6 bases. Germline CDR1 LGHDT, CDR2 YNNKEL (reference sequence). CDR3 size: 13 residues. V gave up 6 bases and J gave up 6 bases, with 11 bases separating them. CDR3 loop: CASSRQASGELFF. The DNA for the CDR3 is TGTGCCAGCAGTCGACAGGCCTCCGGGGAGCTGTTTTTT.

The chain's CDR3 is CASAPKQLFAYNEQFF. The CDR3 nucleotides are TGTGCCAGCGCTCCCAAGCAGCTTTTCGCCTACAATGAGCAGTTCTTC. The V and J genes are TRBV5-5 and TRBJ2-1; D call uncertain. From germline, CDR1 is SGHKS and CDR2 YYEKEE (reference sequence). The CDR3 has 16 amino acids. The V gene lost 7 bases and the J gene lost 2 bases, with 19 bases spanning the gap. Drawing the rest from reference TRBV5-5 and TRBJ2-1, the complete variable domain is DAGVTQSPTHLIKTRGQQVTLRCSPISGHKSVSWYQQVLGQGPQFIFQYYEKEERGRGNFPDRFSARQFPNYSSELNVNALLLGDSALYLCASAPKQLFAYNEQFFGPGTRLTVL.

This clonotype was observed many times. This sequence joins TRBV28 and TRBJ2-7; 10 nucleotides agree with TRBD2. The trim removed 4 bases at V and 5 bases at J, leaving 14 bases unmatched. This CDR3 spans 17 amino acids. Per the germline V gene, CDR1 is MDHEN and CDR2 is SYDVKM. In DNA, the CDR3 is TGTGCCAGCAGTTCCCCACTCGATCTAGCGGGAGTGGACGAGCAGTACTTC. This sequence encodes CASSSPLDLAGVDEQYF. Looking up the rest from reference TRBV28 and TRBJ2-7 gives the full variable domain: DVKVTQSSRYLVKRTGEKVFLECVQDMDHENMFWYRQDPGLGLRLIYFSYDVKMKEKGDIPEGYSVSREKKERFSLILESASTNQTSMYLCASSSPLDLAGVDEQYFGPGTRLTVT.

This clonotype was observed a few times. This chain uses TRBV3-1 with TRBJ1-6; D not resolved. CDR1 and CDR2 (germline): LGHDT, YNNKEL (reference sequence). The CDR3 loop spans 14 amino acids. Trimming took off 2 bases at V and 7 bases at J, with 9 bases between the two ends. The CDR3 loop is CASSQRAANSPLHF. The CDR3 DNA reads TGTGCCAGCAGCCAACGGGCTGCCAATTCACCCCTCCACTTT.

About this clonotype: The conserved closing phenylalanine or tryptophan is absent in this CDR3, likely reflecting a read error. This chain's CDR3 is CASRRASGPISYNEQFS. The CDR3, as DNA: TGTGCCAGCAGAAGGGCTAGCGGGCCCATCTCCTACAATGAGCAGTTCTCC. The rearrangement joins TRBV27 to TRBJ2-1; TRBD2 matches at 8 bases. CDR1 is MNHEY and CDR2 is SMNVEV in the germline V gene (reference sequence). V shed 6 bases, J shed 0 bases, and the junction held 10 bases outside the gene matches. This CDR3 spans 17 amino acids.

This clonotype was observed a handful of times. V gene TRBV29-1 combines with J gene TRBJ2-2; no clear D gene. Per germline, CDR1 SQVTM and CDR2 ANQGSEA. Trimming took off 7 bases at V and 4 bases at J, with 13 bases between the two ends. The CDR3 is made up of 13 amino acids. The CDR3 nucleotides read TGCAGCGCAGATACTCAGACCACCGGGGAGCTGTTTTTT. It codes for CSADTQTTGELFF.

This clonotype was observed many times. The chain links TRBV28 to TRBJ2-3, with D possibly being TRBD2 (6 bases). The CDR3 consists of 14 residues. V gave up 6 bases and J gave up 7 bases, with 17 bases separating them. CDR1 MDHEN and CDR2 SYDVKM come from the germline V gene. The CDR3 is CASRFEEGGYTQYF. The CDR3 DNA sequence: TGTGCCAGCAGATTCGAGGAGGGAGGCTATACGCAGTATTTT. The whole variable domain, remainder taken from reference TRBV28 and TRBJ2-3, is DVKVTQSSRYLVKRTGEKVFLECVQDMDHENMFWYRQDPGLGLRLIYFSYDVKMKEKGDIPEGYSVSREKKERFSLILESASTNQTSMYLCASRFEEGGYTQYFGPGTRLTVL.

This clonotype was counted at least ten times. V usage is TRBV7-3 and J usage is TRBJ2-3; D uncertain. This CDR3 contains 13 residues. Trimming took off 5 bases at V and 4 bases at J, with 10 bases between the two ends. The V gene's germline CDR1 is SGHTA and CDR2 FQGTGA. The CDR3 loop is CASSLFSSDTQYF. In nucleotides, the CDR3 is TGTGCCAGCAGCCTCTTCAGTTCAGATACGCAGTATTTT.

This clonotype was recorded a few times. This sequence joins TRBV6-5 and TRBJ2-3; TRBD2 matches at 14 bases. V shed 3 bases, J shed 5 bases, and the junction held 13 bases outside the gene matches. Germline CDR1 reads MNHEY; CDR2 reads SVGAGI. CDR3 size: 19 residues. This chain's CDR3 is CASSYPQKPGLAGVDTQYF. The CDR3 DNA follows: TGTGCCAGCAGTTATCCCCAAAAACCGGGACTAGCGGGAGTAGATACGCAGTATTTT.

The chain couples TRBV28 to TRBJ2-3, with D possibly called TRBD1 or TRBD2 (5 bases each). The CDR3 has 11 residues. Trimming left V 7 bases short and J 4 bases short, with 6 bases between. The germline V gene encodes CDR1 MDHEN and CDR2 SYDVKM. The CDR3 DNA sequence: TGTGCCAGCATGGGGGCAGATACGCAGTATTTT. It yields the protein CASMGADTQYF.

The V call is TRBV9, the J call TRBJ2-3, with D perhaps TRBD2 (6 bases). CDR1 and CDR2 (germline): SGDLS, YYNGEE. The CDR3 length is 14 residues. With 0 bases removed from V and 4 bases from J, the gap between germline ends came to 9 bases. The DNA for the CDR3 is TGTGCCAGCAGCGTAGAACCTAGCGCAGATACGCAGTATTTT. It is translated as CASSVEPSADTQYF.

This clonotype was counted between two and nine times. The gene calls are TRBV6-1 and TRBJ1-6; D is undetermined. V was shortened by 7 bases and J by 10 bases, with 14 bases between the two germline ends. Germline values: CDR1 MNHNS, CDR2 SASEGT. CDR3 length equals 13 residues. The CDR3 bases are TGTGCCAGCAACCAGATACAGACCTCACCCCTCCACTTT. It specifies CASNQIQTSPLHF.

This clonotype was seen many times. J is TRBJ2-7 and V is TRBV6-1; no reliable D call. Germline V gene lookup returns CDR1 MNHNS and CDR2 SASEGT. V was cut by 6 bases and J by 3 bases, with 9 bases left in between. This CDR3 region has 12 residues. The CDR3 here is CASRETYYEQYF. DNA for the CDR3: TGTGCCAGCAGGGAGACATACTACGAGCAGTACTTC.

In its sample, this clonotype was seen many times. V is TRBV7-8 and J is TRBJ1-1; 10 positions agree with TRBD1. Germline CDR1 SGHVS, CDR2 FQNEAQ. The J segment lost 5 bases and the V segment lost 5 bases, leaving 8 bases of the junction unmatched. The CDR3 has 15 residues. The DNA for the CDR3 is TGTGCCAGCAGCGTCGCCGGGACAGGGGTGACTGAAGCTTTCTTT. Protein product: CASSVAGTGVTEAFF.

This clonotype was seen more than once but under ten times. The chain has TRBV20-1 and TRBJ2-5; 7 bases align to TRBD1. CDR3 length equals 13 residues. CDR1 is DFQATT, CDR2 SNEGSKA, per germline (reference sequence). After removal of 0 bases from V and 3 bases from J, the junction contained 1 base not matched to a gene. In nucleotides, the CDR3 is TGCAGTGCTAGAGAGGGACAGAAAGAGACCCAGTACTTC. Translating gives CSAREGQKETQYF.

This chain connects TRBV7-9 to TRBJ2-7, with a tentative D call TRBD1 (5 bases). The germline CDR1 and CDR2 sequences are SEHNR and FQNEAQ (reference sequence). CDR3 length: 11 residues. V was trimmed by 8 bases and J by 4 bases, leaving 9 bases between them. The CDR3 spells CASGTGYEQYF. The CDR3 DNA sequence: TGTGCCAGCGGAACAGGTTACGAGCAGTACTTC.

This clonotype has ten or more counts. This chain links TRBV13 with TRBJ2-1; 7 nucleotides align to TRBD2. This CDR3 has 16 amino acids. Germline V gives CDR1 PRHDT, CDR2 FYEKMQ (reference sequence). The J segment lost 0 bases and the V segment lost 6 bases, leaving 8 bases of the junction unmatched. CDR3 protein: CASSNYGTTSYNEQFF. DNA of the CDR3: TGTGCCAGCAGTAATTACGGGACTACCTCCTACAATGAGCAGTTCTTC.

This clonotype has only a few counts. V is TRBV29-1 and J is TRBJ2-3; 7 bases map to TRBD2. Trimming at V came to 7 bases and at J to 1 base, leaving 5 bases not matched to a gene. The CDR3 totals 13 residues. The germline CDR1 and CDR2 sequences are SQVTM and ANQGSEA. DNA of the CDR3: TGCAGCGCTGCCGCGGGGGGCACAGATACGCAGTATTTT. It specifies CSAAAGGTDTQYF.

This clonotype was observed a handful of times. The chain is built from TRBV7-9 and TRBJ2-2, with D maybe TRBD2 (6 bases). This CDR3 spans 17 amino acids. Germline V gives CDR1 SEHNR, CDR2 FQNEAQ (reference sequence). V was trimmed by 8 bases and J by 5 bases, leaving 24 bases between them. The CDR3 is CASSAGLSSVGTGELFF. DNA of the CDR3: TGTGCCAGCTCGGCGGGGCTTAGTAGCGTGGGGACCGGGGAGCTGTTTTTT.